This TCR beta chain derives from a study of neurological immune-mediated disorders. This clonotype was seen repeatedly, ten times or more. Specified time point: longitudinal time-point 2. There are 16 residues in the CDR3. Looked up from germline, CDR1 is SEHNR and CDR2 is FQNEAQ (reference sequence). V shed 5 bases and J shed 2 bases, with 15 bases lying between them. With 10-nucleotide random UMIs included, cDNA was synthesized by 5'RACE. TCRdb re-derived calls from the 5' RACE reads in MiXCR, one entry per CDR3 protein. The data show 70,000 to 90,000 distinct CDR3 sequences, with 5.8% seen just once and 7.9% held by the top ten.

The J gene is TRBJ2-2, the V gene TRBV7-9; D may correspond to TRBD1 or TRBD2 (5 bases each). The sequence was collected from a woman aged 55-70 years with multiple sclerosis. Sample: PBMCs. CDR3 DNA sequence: TGTGCCAGCAGCACCTCCGGGGCAGTAAACACCGGGGAGCTGTTTTTT. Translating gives CASSTSGAVNTGELFF. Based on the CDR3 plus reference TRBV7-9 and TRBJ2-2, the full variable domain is DTGVSQNPRHKITKRGQNVTFRCDPISEHNRLYWYRQTLGQGPEFLTYFQNEAQLEKSRLLSDRFSAERPKGSFSTLEIQRTEQGDSAMYLCASSTSGAVNTGELFFGEGSRLTVL.